The clone carrying this TCR beta chain has more than one count but fewer than ten. The entry originates in a study of technical replicates of blood from a handful of donors. This table comes from immunoSEQ multiplex PCR, and its TCRdb copy is limited to in-frame clones, with some not included. The sample includes approximately 81,000 clones, 81% of them seen just once. This receptor was obtained from a human donor in good health. Some clones in this sample may be carry-over from other donors' samples. The sample was PBMCs.

This CDR3 reads CASSLSGVGYGYTF. CDR3 nucleotides: TGTGCCAGCAGTTTATCGGGCGTGGGCTATGGCTACACCTTC. This chain joins TRBV27 and TRBJ1-2; D gene unclear. Trimming stripped 0 bases from V and 4 bases from J, with 9 bases between. There are 14 residues in the CDR3. Germline loops: CDR1 MNHEY, CDR2 SMNVEV (reference sequence).